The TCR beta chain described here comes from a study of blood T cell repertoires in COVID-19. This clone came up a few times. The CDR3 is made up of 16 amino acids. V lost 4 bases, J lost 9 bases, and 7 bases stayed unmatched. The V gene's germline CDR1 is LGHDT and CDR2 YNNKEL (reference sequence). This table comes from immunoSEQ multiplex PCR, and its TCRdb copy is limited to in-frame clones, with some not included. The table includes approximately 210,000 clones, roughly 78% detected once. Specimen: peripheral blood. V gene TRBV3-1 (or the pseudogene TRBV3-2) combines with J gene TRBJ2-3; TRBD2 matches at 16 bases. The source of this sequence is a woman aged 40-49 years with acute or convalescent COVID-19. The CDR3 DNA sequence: TGTGCCAGCAGCCCGGGACTAGCGGGGGGGCCAGGCACGCAGTATTTT. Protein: CASSPGLAGGPGTQYF.